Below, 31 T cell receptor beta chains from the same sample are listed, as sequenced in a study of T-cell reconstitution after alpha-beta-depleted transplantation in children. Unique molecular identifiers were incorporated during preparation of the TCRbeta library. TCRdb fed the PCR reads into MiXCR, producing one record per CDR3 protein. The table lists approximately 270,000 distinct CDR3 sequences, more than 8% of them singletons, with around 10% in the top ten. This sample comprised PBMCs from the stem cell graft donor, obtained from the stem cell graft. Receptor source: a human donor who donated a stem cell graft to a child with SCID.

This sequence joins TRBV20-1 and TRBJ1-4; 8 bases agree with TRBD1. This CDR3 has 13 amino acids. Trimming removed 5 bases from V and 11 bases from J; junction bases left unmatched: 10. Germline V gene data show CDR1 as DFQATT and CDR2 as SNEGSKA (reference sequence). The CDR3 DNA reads TGCAGTGCTGACCGGGACAGGCCGAGGAAACTGTTTTTT. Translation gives CSADRDRPRKLFF.

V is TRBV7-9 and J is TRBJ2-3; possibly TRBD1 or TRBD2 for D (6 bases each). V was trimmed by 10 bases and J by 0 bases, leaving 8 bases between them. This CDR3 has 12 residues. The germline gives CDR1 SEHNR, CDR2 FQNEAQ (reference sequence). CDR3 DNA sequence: TGTGCCATCGGGGGCAGCACAGATACGCAGTATTTT. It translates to CAIGGSTDTQYF. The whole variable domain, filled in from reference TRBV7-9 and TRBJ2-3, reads DTGVSQNPRHKITKRGQNVTFRCDPISEHNRLYWYRQTLGQGPEFLTYFQNEAQLEKSRLLSDRFSAERPKGSFSTLEIQRTEQGDSAMYLCAIGGSTDTQYFGPGTRLTVL.

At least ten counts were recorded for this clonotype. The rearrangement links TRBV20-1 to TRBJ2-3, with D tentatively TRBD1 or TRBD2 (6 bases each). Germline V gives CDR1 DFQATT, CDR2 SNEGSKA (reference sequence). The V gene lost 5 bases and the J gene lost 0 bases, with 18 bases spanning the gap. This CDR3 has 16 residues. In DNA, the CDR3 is TGCAGTGCTCTTCTGCCTCGAGGGGGGAGCACAGATACGCAGTATTTT. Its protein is CSALLPRGGSTDTQYF.

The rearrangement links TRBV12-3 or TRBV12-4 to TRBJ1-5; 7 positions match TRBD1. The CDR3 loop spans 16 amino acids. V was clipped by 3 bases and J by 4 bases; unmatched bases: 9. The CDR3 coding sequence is TGTGCCAGCAGTTTTGGGGCAGGGGGTTATAATCAGCCCCAGCATTTT. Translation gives CASSFGAGGYNQPQHF.

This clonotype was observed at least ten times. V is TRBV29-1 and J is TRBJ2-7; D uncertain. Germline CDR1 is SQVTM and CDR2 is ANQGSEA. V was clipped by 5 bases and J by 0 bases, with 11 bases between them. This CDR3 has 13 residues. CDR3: CSVRRESSYEQYF. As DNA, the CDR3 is TGCAGCGTTCGAAGGGAAAGCTCCTACGAGCAGTACTTC.

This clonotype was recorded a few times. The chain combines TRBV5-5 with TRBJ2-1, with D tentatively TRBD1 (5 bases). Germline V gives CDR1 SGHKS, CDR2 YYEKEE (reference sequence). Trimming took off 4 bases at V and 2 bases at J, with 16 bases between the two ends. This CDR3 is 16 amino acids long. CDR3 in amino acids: CASSPLGQVTYNEQFF. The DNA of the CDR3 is TGTGCCAGCAGCCCTCTCGGACAAGTAACCTACAATGAGCAGTTCTTC.

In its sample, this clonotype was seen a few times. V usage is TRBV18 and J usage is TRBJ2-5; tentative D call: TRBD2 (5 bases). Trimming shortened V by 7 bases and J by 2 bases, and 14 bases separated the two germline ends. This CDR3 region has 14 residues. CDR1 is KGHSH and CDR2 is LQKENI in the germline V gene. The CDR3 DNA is TGTGCCAGCTTCCCAGCGGCGATTCAAGAGACCCAGTACTTC. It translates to CASFPAAIQETQYF.

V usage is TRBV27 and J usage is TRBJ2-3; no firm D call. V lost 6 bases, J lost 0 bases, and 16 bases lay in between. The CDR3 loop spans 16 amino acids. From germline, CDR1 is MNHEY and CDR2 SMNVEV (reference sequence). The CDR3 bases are TGTGCCAGCAGCCTTCTGGTGGGGATAAGCACAGATACGCAGTATTTT. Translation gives CASSLLVGISTDTQYF.

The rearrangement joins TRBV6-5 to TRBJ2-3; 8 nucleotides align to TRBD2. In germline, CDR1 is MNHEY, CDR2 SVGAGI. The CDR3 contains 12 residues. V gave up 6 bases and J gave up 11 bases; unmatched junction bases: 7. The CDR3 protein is CASSRGGRRQYF. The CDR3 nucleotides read TGTGCCAGCAGCCGGGGGGGCCGGAGGCAGTATTTT.

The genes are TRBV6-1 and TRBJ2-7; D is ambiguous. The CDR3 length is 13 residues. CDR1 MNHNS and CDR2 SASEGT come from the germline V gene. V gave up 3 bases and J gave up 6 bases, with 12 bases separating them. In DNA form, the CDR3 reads TGTGCCAGCAGTGACACGGACCTCCTCGAGCAGTACTTC. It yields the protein CASSDTDLLEQYF.

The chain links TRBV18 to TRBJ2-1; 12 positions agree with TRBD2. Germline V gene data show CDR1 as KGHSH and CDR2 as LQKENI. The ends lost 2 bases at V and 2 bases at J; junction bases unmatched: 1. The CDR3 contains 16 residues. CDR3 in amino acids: CASSPTSGGTYNEQFF. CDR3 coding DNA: TGTGCCAGCTCACCAACTAGCGGGGGGACCTACAATGAGCAGTTCTTC.

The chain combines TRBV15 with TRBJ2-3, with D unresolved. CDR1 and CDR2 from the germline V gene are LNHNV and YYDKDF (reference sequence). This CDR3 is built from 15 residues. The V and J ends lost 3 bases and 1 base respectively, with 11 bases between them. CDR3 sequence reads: CATSSGQRGTDTQYF. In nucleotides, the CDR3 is TGTGCCACCAGCAGCGGCCAGCGCGGCACAGATACGCAGTATTTT.

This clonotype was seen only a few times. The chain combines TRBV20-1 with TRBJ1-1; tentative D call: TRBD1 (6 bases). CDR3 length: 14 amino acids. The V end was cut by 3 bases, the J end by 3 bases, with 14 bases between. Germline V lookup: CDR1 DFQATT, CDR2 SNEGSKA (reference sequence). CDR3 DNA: TGCAGTGCTAGGTCCGGGGGCTGGGACACTGAAGCTTTCTTT. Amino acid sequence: CSARSGGWDTEAFF.

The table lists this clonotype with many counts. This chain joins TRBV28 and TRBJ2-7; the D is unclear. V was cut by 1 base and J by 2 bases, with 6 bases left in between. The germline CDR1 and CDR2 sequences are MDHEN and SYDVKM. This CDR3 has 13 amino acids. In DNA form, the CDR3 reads TGTGCCAGCAGTTTATTGGTGACCTACGAGCAGTACTTC. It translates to CASSLLVTYEQYF.

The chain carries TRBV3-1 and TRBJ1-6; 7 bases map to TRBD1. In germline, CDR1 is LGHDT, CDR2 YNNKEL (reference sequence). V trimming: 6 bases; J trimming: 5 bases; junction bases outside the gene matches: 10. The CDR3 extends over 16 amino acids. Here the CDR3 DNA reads TGTGCCAGCAGACTAACCGCAGGGGGAAATAATTCACCCCTCCACTTT. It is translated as CASRLTAGGNNSPLHF.

The CDR3 region is CASSVASGGADEQFF. DNA of the CDR3: TGTGCCAGCAGCGTAGCTAGCGGGGGGGCGGATGAGCAGTTCTTC. The rearrangement joins TRBV9 to TRBJ2-1; 12 bases fit TRBD2. CDR1 is SGDLS and CDR2 is YYNGEE in the germline V gene. This CDR3 region has 15 residues. Losses at the gene ends were 0 bases for V and 8 bases for J; bases not matched to a gene: 3. Filled out from reference TRBV9 and TRBJ2-1, the complete variable domain reads DSGVTQTPKHLITATGQRVTLRCSPRSGDLSVYWYQQSLDQGLQFLIQYYNGEERAKGNILERFSAQQFPDLHSELNLSSLELGDSALYFCASSVASGGADEQFFGPGTRLTVL.

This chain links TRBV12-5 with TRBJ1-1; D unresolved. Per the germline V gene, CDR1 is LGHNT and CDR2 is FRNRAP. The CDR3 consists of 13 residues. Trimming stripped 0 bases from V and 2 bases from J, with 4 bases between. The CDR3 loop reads CASGLVPNTEAFF. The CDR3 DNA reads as TGTGCTAGTGGTTTGGTACCTAACACTGAAGCTTTCTTT.

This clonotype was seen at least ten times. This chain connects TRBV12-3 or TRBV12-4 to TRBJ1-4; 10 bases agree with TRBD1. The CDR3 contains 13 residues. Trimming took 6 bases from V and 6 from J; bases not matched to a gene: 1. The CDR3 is CASRTGGDEKLFF. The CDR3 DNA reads TGTGCCAGCAGGACAGGGGGCGATGAAAAACTGTTTTTT.

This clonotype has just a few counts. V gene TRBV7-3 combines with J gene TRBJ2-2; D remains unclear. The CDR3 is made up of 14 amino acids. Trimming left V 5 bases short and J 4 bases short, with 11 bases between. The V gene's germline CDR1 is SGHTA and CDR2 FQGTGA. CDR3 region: CASSPSGLTGELFF. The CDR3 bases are TGTGCCAGCAGCCCCTCGGGTCTCACCGGGGAGCTGTTTTTT.

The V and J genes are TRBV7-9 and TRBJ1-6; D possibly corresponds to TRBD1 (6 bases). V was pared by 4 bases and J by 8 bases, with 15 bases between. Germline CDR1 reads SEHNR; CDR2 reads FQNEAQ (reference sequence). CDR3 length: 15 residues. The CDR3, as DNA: TGTGCCAGCAGCTACCTGGACAGTGGGCATTCACCCCTCCACTTT. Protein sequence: CASSYLDSGHSPLHF.

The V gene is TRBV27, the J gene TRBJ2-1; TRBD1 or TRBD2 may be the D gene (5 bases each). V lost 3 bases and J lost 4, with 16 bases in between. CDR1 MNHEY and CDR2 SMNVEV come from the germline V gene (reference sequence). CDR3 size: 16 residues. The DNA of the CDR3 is TGTGCCAGCAGTTTCCTCGAGGGGCTTGGTTACAATGAGCAGTTCTTC. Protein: CASSFLEGLGYNEQFF.

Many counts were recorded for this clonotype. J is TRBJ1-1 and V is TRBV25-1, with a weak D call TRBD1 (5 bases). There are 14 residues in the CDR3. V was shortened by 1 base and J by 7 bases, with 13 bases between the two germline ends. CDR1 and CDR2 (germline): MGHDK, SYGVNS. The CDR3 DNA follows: TGTGCCAGCAGTGAATGGGGCCAGGCGGGTGAAGCTTTCTTT. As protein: CASSEWGQAGEAFF.

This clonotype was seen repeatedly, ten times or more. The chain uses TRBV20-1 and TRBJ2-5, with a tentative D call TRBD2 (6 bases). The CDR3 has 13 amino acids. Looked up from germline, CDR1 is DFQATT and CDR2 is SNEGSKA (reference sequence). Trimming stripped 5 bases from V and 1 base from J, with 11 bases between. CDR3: CSAALALQETQYF. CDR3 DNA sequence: TGCAGTGCTGCTCTAGCGCTCCAAGAGACCCAGTACTTC.

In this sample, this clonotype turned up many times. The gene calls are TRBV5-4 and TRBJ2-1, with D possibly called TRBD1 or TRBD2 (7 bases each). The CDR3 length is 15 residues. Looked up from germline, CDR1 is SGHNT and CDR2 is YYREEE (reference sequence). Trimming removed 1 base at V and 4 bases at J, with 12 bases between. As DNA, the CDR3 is TGTGCCAGCAGCTTGTTTCAGGGGGGGTACAATGAGCAGTTCTTC. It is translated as CASSLFQGGYNEQFF.

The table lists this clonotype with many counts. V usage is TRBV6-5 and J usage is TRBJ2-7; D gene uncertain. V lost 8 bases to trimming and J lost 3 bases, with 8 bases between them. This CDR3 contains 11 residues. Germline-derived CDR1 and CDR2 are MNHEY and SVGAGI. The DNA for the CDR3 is TGTGCCAGCTCGGGTATCTACGAGCAGTACTTC. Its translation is CASSGIYEQYF.

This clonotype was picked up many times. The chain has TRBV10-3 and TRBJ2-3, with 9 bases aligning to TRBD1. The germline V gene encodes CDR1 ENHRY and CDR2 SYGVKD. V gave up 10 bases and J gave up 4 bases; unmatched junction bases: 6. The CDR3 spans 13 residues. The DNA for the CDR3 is TGTGCCACCGGACAGGGGAGAGCAGATACGCAGTATTTT. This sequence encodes CATGQGRADTQYF.

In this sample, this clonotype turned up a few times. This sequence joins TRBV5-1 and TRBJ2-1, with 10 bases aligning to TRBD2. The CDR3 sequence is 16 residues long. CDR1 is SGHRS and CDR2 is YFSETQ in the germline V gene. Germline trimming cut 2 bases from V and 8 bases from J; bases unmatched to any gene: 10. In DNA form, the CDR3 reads TGCGCCAGCAGCTTCGGGGTTAGCGGGGGGTTCGATGAGCAGTTCTTC. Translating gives CASSFGVSGGFDEQFF.

CDR3 protein: CSAPLTGHGYTF. DNA for the CDR3: TGCAGTGCCCCTCTAACAGGGCATGGCTACACCTTC. This chain uses TRBV20-1 with TRBJ1-2; D perhaps matches TRBD1 (6 bases). With 6 bases removed from V and 6 bases from J, the gap between germline ends came to 14 bases. Germline CDR1 DFQATT, CDR2 SNEGSKA (reference sequence). The CDR3 is made up of 12 amino acids.

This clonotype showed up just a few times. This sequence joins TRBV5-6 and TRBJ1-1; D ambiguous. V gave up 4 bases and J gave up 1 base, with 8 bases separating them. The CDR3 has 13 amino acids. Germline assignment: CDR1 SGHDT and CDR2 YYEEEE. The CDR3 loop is CASSRNWNTEAFF. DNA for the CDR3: TGTGCCAGCAGCCGCAATTGGAACACTGAAGCTTTCTTT.

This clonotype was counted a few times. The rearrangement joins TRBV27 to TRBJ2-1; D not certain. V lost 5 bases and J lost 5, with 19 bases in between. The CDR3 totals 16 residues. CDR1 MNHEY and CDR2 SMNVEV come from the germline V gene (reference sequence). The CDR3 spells CASSPQTVSTHNEQFF. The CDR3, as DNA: TGTGCCAGCAGTCCCCAGACCGTGTCGACACACAATGAGCAGTTCTTC.

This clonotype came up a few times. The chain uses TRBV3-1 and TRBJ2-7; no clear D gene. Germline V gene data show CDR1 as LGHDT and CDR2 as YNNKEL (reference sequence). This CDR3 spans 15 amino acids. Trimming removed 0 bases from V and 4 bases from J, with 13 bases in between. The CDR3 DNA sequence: TGTGCCAGCAGCCAAGAGGCGGCCACTCAATACGAGCAGTACTTC. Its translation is CASSQEAATQYEQYF.